These 20 T cell receptor beta chains were sequenced from one sample in a study of metastatic and nonmetastatic thyroid tumors. TCRdb re-called clones from the PCR reads using MiXCR. The sample has about 11,000 clones, less than 50% seen once. Every patient underwent thyroid surgery untreated. Sample: tumor tissue. The receptors shown here come from a female donor with papillary thyroid cancer or a benign thyroid nodule (not recorded which). Some clones in this sample may be carry-over from other donors' samples.

Only a few counts were recorded for this clone. The chain links TRBV6-5 to TRBJ2-5; 8 bases agree with TRBD1. Trimming took 0 bases from V and 1 from J; bases not matched to a gene: 10. The CDR3 consists of 18 residues. CDR1 and CDR2 (germline): MNHEY, SVGAGI. CDR3 sequence: CASSYSPGAGGFQETQYF. For the CDR3, the DNA is TGTGCCAGCAGTTACTCCCCGGGGGCAGGGGGCTTCCAAGAGACCCAGTACTTC.

This clone occurred a few times. The chain employs TRBV19 and TRBJ1-5, with 8 bases lining up with TRBD1. Trimming removed 6 bases from V and 3 bases from J; junction bases left unmatched: 7. Germline V gene data show CDR1 as LNHDA and CDR2 as SQIVND (reference sequence). This CDR3 has 15 amino acids. Written as DNA, the CDR3 is TGTGCCAGTAGAGGCCGGACAGGGAACAATCAGCCCCAGCATTTT. It is translated as CASRGRTGNNQPQHF.

The chain recombines TRBV27 with TRBJ2-2; TRBD1 is a possible D gene (5 bases). Between the trimmed V and J ends, which lost 3 bases and 7 bases, there was a span of 12 bases. This CDR3 has 14 residues. The V gene's germline CDR1 is MNHEY and CDR2 SMNVEV (reference sequence). The CDR3 protein is CASSFQKGIGELFF. CDR3 nucleotide sequence: TGTGCCAGCAGTTTCCAGAAGGGGATCGGGGAGCTGTTTTTT.

This clone has only a few counts. The rearrangement links TRBV12-5 to TRBJ1-2, with a weak D call TRBD1 (5 bases). The CDR3 is 15 amino acids. Germline assignment: CDR1 LGHNT and CDR2 FRNRAP. Deletions cut 1 base from V and 6 bases from J, with 15 bases between. DNA of the CDR3: TGTGCTAGTGGTTTGGGTGACCGGGACCGAGATGGCTACACCTTC. Protein: CASGLGDRDRDGYTF.

This clone was counted at least ten times. V and J are TRBV28 and TRBJ2-1, with 9 bases fitting TRBD2. CDR1 and CDR2 (germline): MDHEN, SYDVKM. J lost 4 bases, V lost 5 bases, and 6 bases had no gene match. The CDR3 is made up of 15 amino acids. The CDR3 DNA reads as TGTGCCAGCAGTCCAGGCGGGAGGGATTACAATGAGCAGTTCTTC. Amino acid sequence: CASSPGGRDYNEQFF.

This sequence joins TRBV18 and TRBJ1-2; 8 nucleotides line up with TRBD1. Germline loops: CDR1 KGHSH, CDR2 LQKENI. The CDR3 is 13 residues long. The junction had 3 bases not matched to a gene; V was cut back by 3 bases and J by 6 bases. CDR3 sequence (DNA): TGTGCCAGCTCACCCAGGGGGCTCCATGGCTACACCTTC. Protein: CASSPRGLHGYTF.

This clone was counted between two and nine times. The junction departs from germline at one end; a sequencing error may be responsible. The rearrangement uses TRBV28 and TRBJ1-5; the D is unclear. The V gene's germline CDR1 is MDHEN and CDR2 SYDVKM. CDR3 size: 15 residues. In DNA, the CDR3 is TGTTCCAGCAGTTCGTCACCGGAAAACAATCAGCCCCAGCATTTT. It codes for CSSSSSPENNQPQHF.

The chain links TRBV5-1 to TRBJ2-3, with 7 bases aligning to TRBD1. Losses at the gene ends were 2 bases for V and 3 bases for J; bases not matched to a gene: 9. This CDR3 is built from 16 residues. The germline V gene encodes CDR1 SGHRS and CDR2 YFSETQ. This chain's CDR3 is CASSLWGTARTDTQYF. The CDR3 nucleotides read TGCGCCAGCAGCTTATGGGGGACAGCAAGAACAGATACGCAGTATTTT.

This clone was found a few times. The chain is built from TRBV6-4 and TRBJ2-2; D gene uncertain. Germline CDR1 MRHNA, CDR2 SNTAGT. V lost 2 bases and J 1 base, leaving 2 bases between the germline ends. This CDR3 contains 13 residues. CDR3 in DNA: TGTGCCAGCAGTGACGTGAACACCGGGGAGCTGTTTTTT. Its protein product is CASSDVNTGELFF.

This sequence joins TRBV19 and TRBJ2-7, with 13 bases fitting TRBD2. This CDR3 has 18 residues. Germline V gene sequence: CDR1 LNHDA, CDR2 SQIVND (reference sequence). J gave up 5 bases and V 3 bases, and 13 bases lay outside the gene matches. The CDR3 DNA sequence: TGTGCCAGTAGTATGGATCCGGGACTAGCGGGAAGGGCGAACGAGCAGTACTTC. Residues: CASSMDPGLAGRANEQYF.

This clone was observed a few times. The chain is built from TRBV6-2 or TRBV6-3 and TRBJ1-2; 7 positions match TRBD1. The CDR3 consists of 12 residues. V was pared by 6 bases and J by 4 bases, with 2 bases of the junction left unmatched. CDR1 is MNHEY and CDR2 is SVGEGT in the germline V gene. In DNA, the CDR3 is TGTGCCAGCAGCCGGACAGGCTATGGCTACACCTTC. Amino acids: CASSRTGYGYTF.

The J gene is TRBJ2-5, the V gene TRBV24-1; 8 bases align to TRBD1. Germline V gene sequence: CDR1 KGHDR, CDR2 SFDVKD. Unmatched junction bases numbered 8, after V lost 1 base and J lost 5 bases. The CDR3 runs to 16 residues. The CDR3 sequence: CATSDFDRGVSETQYF. The DNA of the CDR3 is TGTGCCACCAGTGATTTTGACAGGGGCGTTTCGGAGACCCAGTACTTC.

In this sample, this clone turned up a few times. The CDR3 sequence: CASSHPRAGTDTQYF. As DNA, the CDR3 is TGTGCCAGCAGTCACCCTCGGGCGGGCACAGATACGCAGTATTTT. This chain joins TRBV6-2 or TRBV6-3 and TRBJ2-3; D not resolved. This CDR3 region has 15 residues. Germline CDR1 MNHEY, CDR2 SVGEGT. V dropped 5 bases and J dropped 1 base, with 13 bases sitting between them.

This clone appeared a few times. This sequence joins TRBV6-6 and TRBJ2-7; D uncertain. V gave up 2 bases and J gave up 5 bases, with 10 bases separating them. Germline V gene lookup returns CDR1 MNHNY and CDR2 SVGAGI (reference sequence). The CDR3 has 13 residues. This CDR3 is CASSYARSHEQYF. CDR3 bases: TGTGCCAGCAGTTACGCCCGGTCCCACGAGCAGTACTTC.

This rearrangement joins TRBV25-1 to TRBJ2-2; 9 bases map to TRBD1. Germline assignment: CDR1 MGHDK and CDR2 SYGVNS. The CDR3 spans 15 residues. V lost 2 bases to trimming and J lost 3 bases; unmatched junction nucleotides: 1. This chain's CDR3 is CASSEGDRDTGELFF. CDR3 coding DNA: TGTGCCAGCAGTGAAGGGGACAGGGACACCGGGGAGCTGTTTTTT.

The chain links TRBV24-1 to TRBJ2-1; 12 nucleotides line up with TRBD1. V lost 8 bases and J lost 5; bases outside the gene matches: 15. Germline V gives CDR1 KGHDR, CDR2 SFDVKD. The CDR3 is 18 amino acids. The CDR3 region has the DNA TGTGCCACCACTTCCATTATGGGGGGACAGGGGGCGAACAATGAGCAGTTCTTC. Amino acids: CATTSIMGGQGANNEQFF.

The V call is TRBV9, the J call TRBJ2-2, with D perhaps TRBD2 (6 bases). Looked up from germline, CDR1 is SGDLS and CDR2 is YYNGEE. V was pared by 2 bases and J by 5 bases, with 7 bases between. The CDR3 totals 13 residues. This CDR3 is CASSVGGTGELFF. CDR3 DNA sequence: TGTGCCAGCAGCGTCGGGGGAACCGGGGAGCTGTTTTTT.

The chain has TRBV6-1 and TRBJ1-2; D unresolved. The germline gives CDR1 MNHNS, CDR2 SASEGT. This CDR3 contains 15 residues. Between the trimmed V and J ends, which lost 5 bases and 0 bases, there was a span of 13 bases. The CDR3 DNA sequence: TGTGCCAGCAGTATGGCAGTCTCAGCTAACTATGGCTACACCTTC. Amino acid sequence: CASSMAVSANYGYTF.

The J gene is TRBJ2-5, the V gene TRBV6-1; 8 bases map to TRBD2. The end of the DNA is better explained by TRBJ2-1, so the J call may be wrong. Germline V lookup: CDR1 MNHNS, CDR2 SASEGT. This CDR3 is built from 14 residues. The CDR3 DNA reads TGTGCCAGCCAAACCGGGACTAGCTACAATGAGCAGTTCTTC. Protein sequence: CASQTGTSYNEQFF.

V is TRBV5-8 and J is TRBJ2-7; D is ambiguous. There are 14 residues in the CDR3. V dropped 5 bases and J dropped 0 bases, with 12 bases sitting between them. Germline lookup yields CDR1 SGHTS and CDR2 YDEGEE. This chain's CDR3 is CASRLDGSSYEQYF. CDR3 DNA: TGTGCCAGCAGACTGGACGGCAGCTCCTACGAGCAGTACTTC. The full variable domain, its missing parts supplied by reference TRBV5-8 and TRBJ2-7, is EAGVTQSPTHLIKTRGQQATLRCSPISGHTSVYWYQQALGLGLQFLLWYDEGEERNRGNFPPRFSGRQFPNYSSELNVNALELEDSALYLCASRLDGSSYEQYFGPGTRLTVT.